The T cell receptor beta chain described here comes from a study of blood T cell repertoires in COVID-19. Study in general: The United States, Italy and Spain provided the acute and convalescent COVID-19 samples. In each case, the material was cDNA or gDNA derived from T cells, B-cell-depleted T cells, or PBMCs.

The CDR3 loop spans 15 amino acids. V was shortened by 3 bases and J by 7 bases, with 19 bases between the two germline ends. Germline V gene lookup returns CDR1 KGHSH and CDR2 LQKENI. Under the authors' procedure: Nucleated cell counts were estimated from reference gene primer amplification. Repertoires were generated with immunoSEQ multiplex PCR, while TCRdb's copy carries only in-frame clones and drops some. That table furnishes V, J and clone size, whereas the DNA furnished D and trimming. The sample yields over 200,000 clones, approximately 85% seen once. This TCR was recovered from a woman between 50 and 59 years old with active or convalescent COVID-19. Sequencing was performed on peripheral blood. The chain couples TRBV18 to TRBJ2-7; TRBD2 is a possible D gene (6 bases). The CDR3 sequence: CASSPGLVHGTEQYF. CDR3 DNA sequence: TGTGCCAGCTCACCCGGGTTAGTTCATGGGACTGAGCAGTACTTC.